This TCR beta chain was recovered during a study of cytomegalovirus exposure and HLA in healthy donors. Broader study findings: Fewer than 200 TCR beta chains were listed as cytomegalovirus-associated. Later analysis showed TCR association rates varying by HLA locus, highest for DRB1 and lowest for HLA-C.

Per the germline V gene, CDR1 is SQVTM and CDR2 is ANQGSEA. CDR3 length equals 13 residues. The germline V and J ends were trimmed by 4 bases and 8 bases, with 12 bases remaining between them. Both 60 Vbeta primers and 13 Jbeta primers went into the PCR. TCRdb's copy holds only in-frame clones and misses some; the assay was immunoSEQ multiplex PCR. The sample has around 150,000 clones, around 80% seen once. Comments on this clone: Its target is unknown.

The specimen was PBMCs. The sequence came from a man aged 30 to 39 in good health and CMV-seronegative. The chain recombines TRBV29-1 with TRBJ2-6; TRBD1 is a possible D gene (5 bases). CDR3 region: CSVAGRQSNVLTF. The CDR3 bases are TGCAGCGTTGCTGGTCGACAGTCCAACGTCCTGACTTTC.